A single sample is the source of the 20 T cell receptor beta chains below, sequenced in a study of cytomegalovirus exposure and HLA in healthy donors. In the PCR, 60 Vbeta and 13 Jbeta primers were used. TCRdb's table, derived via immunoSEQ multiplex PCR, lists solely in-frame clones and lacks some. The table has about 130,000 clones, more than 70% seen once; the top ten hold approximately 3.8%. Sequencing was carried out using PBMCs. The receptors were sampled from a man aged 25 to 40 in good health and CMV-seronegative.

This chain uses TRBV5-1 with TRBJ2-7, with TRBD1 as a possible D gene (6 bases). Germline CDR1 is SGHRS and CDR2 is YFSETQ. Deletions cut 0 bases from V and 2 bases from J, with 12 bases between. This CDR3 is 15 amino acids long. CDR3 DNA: TGCGCCAGCAGCTTGGGGACAGAAATGACCTACGAGCAGTACTTC. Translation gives CASSLGTEMTYEQYF.

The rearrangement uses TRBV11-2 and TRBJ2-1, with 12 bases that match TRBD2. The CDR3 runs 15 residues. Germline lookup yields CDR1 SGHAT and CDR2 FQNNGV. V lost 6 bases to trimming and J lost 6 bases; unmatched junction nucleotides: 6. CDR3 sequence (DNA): TGTGCCAGCAGGGTGACTAGCGGGGGAGGCAATGAGCAGTTCTTC. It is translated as CASRVTSGGGNEQFF.

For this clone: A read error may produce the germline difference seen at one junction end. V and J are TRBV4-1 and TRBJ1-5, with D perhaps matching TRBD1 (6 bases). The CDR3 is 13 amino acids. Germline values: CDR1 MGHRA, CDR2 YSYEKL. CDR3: CASSLQGSQSQHF. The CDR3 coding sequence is TGCGCCAGCAGTCTACAGGGAAGTCAGTCCCAGCATTTT.

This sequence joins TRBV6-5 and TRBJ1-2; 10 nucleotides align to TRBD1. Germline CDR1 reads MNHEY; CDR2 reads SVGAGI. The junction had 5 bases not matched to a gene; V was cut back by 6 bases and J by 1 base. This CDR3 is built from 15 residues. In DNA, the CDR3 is TGTGCCAGCAGATTAGACAGGGGGCTTAACTATGGCTACACCTTC. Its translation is CASRLDRGLNYGYTF.

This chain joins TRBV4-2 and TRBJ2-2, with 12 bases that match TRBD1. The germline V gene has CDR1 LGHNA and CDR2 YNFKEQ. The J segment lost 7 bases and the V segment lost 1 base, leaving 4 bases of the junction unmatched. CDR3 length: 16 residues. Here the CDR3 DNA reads TGTGCCAGCAGCCAAGGGGACAGGGGGCGCGACGGGGAGCTGTTTTTT. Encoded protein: CASSQGDRGRDGELFF.

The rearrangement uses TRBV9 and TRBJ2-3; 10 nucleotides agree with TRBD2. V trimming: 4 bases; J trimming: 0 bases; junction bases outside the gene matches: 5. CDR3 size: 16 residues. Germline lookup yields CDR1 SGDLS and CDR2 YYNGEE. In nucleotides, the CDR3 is TGTGCCAGCAGCTCAGGACTAGCGGCGAGCACAGATACGCAGTATTTT. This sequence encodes CASSSGLAASTDTQYF.

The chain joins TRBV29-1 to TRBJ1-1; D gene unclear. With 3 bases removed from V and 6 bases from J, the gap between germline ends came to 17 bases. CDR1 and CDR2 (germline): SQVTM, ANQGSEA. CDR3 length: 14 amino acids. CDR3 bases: TGCAGCGTTGATGGCAGTCGGCTAGGTCCTGAAGCTTTCTTT. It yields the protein CSVDGSRLGPEAFF.

The CDR3 DNA is TGTGCCAGCAGCTTGGGAAGCGGGGGGGCCGCAGATACGCAGTATTTT. Its translation: CASSLGSGGAADTQYF. The chain has TRBV5-6 and TRBJ2-3, with TRBD2 matching 10 bases. The V and J ends lost 0 bases and 4 bases, in that order; junction bases with no gene match: 5. Germline CDR1 reads SGHDT; CDR2 reads YYEEEE. The CDR3 totals 16 residues.

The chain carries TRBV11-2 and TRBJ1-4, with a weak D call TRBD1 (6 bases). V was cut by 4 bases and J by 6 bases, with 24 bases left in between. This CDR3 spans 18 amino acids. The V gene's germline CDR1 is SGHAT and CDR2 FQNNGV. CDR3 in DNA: TGTGCCAGCAGCTCAGCCCCCGGGACCCAAAGGGGGTATGAAAAACTGTTTTTT. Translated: CASSSAPGTQRGYEKLFF.

Here the CDR3 DNA reads TGTGCCAGCAGGTTCACAGCAGACTATGGCTACACCTTC. Amino acid sequence: CASRFTADYGYTF. The V gene is TRBV6-5, the J gene TRBJ1-2; D gene unclear. Germline CDR1 reads MNHEY; CDR2 reads SVGAGI. The CDR3 contains 13 residues. With 6 bases removed from V and 3 bases from J, the gap between germline ends came to 11 bases.

CDR3 nucleotides: TGCGCCAGCGCTCCGGGGACACCCCTCCACTTT. Its translation: CASAPGTPLHF. This rearrangement joins TRBV10-2 to TRBJ1-6; D is ambiguous. The CDR3 runs to 11 residues. V was shortened by 8 bases and J by 11 bases, with 10 bases between the two germline ends. CDR1 and CDR2 (germline): WSHSY, SAAADI.

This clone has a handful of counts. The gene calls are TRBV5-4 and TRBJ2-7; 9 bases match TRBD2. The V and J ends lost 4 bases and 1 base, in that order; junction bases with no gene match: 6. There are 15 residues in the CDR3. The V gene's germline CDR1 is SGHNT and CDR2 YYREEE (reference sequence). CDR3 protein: CASSLERGESYEQYF. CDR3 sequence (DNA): TGTGCCAGCAGCCTTGAGCGGGGGGAGTCCTACGAGCAGTACTTC.

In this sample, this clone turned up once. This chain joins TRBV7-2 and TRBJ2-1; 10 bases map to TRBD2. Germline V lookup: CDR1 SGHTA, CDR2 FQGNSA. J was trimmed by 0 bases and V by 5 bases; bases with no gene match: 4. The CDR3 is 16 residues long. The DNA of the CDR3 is TGTGCCAGCAGCCGTTCTAGCGGGGGCTCCTACAATGAGCAGTTCTTC. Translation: CASSRSSGGSYNEQFF.

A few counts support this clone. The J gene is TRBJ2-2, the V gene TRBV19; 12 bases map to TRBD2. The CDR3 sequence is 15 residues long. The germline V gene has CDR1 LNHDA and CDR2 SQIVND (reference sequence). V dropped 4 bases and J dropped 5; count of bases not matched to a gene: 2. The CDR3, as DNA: TGTGCCAGTAGTAGGACTAGCGGGGAGACCGGGGAGCTGTTTTTT. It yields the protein CASSRTSGETGELFF.

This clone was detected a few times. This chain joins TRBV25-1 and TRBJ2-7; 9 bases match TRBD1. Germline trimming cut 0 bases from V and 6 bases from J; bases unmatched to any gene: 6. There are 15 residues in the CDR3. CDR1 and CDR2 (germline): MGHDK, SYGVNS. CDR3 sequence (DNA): TGTGCCAGCAGTGAATATAAGGGACAGGGTGCCGAGCAGTACTTC. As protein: CASSEYKGQGAEQYF.

The CDR3 here is CAGSDRAVLSTNEKLFF. The CDR3 bases are TGTGCCGGCTCGGACAGAGCGGTACTTTCAACTAATGAAAAACTGTTTTTT. The V gene is TRBV30, the J gene TRBJ1-4, with D possibly being TRBD1 (6 bases). V was pared by 8 bases and J by 0 bases, with 22 bases between. Germline V CDR1 and CDR2: GTSNPN, SVGIG (reference sequence). This CDR3 is 17 amino acids long. Supplemented by reference TRBV30 and TRBJ1-4, the full variable domain reads SQTIHQWPATLVQPVGSPLSLECTVEGTSNPNLYWYRQAAGRGLQLLFYSVGIGQISSEVPQNLSASRPQDRQFILSSKKLLLSDSGFYLCAGSDRAVLSTNEKLFFGSGTQLSVL.

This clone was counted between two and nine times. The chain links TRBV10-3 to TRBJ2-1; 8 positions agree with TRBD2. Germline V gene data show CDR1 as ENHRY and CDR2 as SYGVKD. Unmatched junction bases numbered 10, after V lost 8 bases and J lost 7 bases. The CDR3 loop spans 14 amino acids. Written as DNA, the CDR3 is TGTGCCATCGGCCCTAGCGGGTCGGGGAATGAGCAGTTCTTC. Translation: CAIGPSGSGNEQFF.

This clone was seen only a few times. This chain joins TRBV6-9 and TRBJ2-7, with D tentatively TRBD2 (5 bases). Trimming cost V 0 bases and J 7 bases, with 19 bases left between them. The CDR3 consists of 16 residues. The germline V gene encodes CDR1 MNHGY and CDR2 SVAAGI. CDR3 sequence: CASSYSRRPIILEQYF. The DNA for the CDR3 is TGTGCCAGCAGTTATTCAAGGAGGCCCATTATTTTAGAGCAGTACTTC.

CDR3: CASTGFPGNTIYF. CDR3 in DNA: TGTGCCAGCACAGGGTTCCCTGGAAACACCATATATTTT. The chain carries TRBV11-2 and TRBJ1-3, with D perhaps matching TRBD1 (5 bases). The CDR3 totals 13 residues. V lost 7 bases to trimming and J lost 2 bases, with 9 bases between them. The V gene's germline CDR1 is SGHAT and CDR2 FQNNGV.

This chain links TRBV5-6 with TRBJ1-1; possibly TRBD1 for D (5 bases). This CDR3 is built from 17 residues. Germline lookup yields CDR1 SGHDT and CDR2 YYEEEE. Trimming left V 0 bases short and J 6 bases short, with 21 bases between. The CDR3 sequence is CASSLAFNRGDSAEAFF. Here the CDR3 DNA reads TGTGCCAGCAGCTTGGCTTTTAATCGGGGGGATTCGGCTGAAGCTTTCTTT.